The entry below gives a single TCR beta chain sequence along with its context. The sample belongs to a study of blood T cell repertoires in COVID-19. Study at large: Samples taken during acute and convalescent COVID-19 were collected in the United States, Italy and Spain. T cells, B-cell-depleted T cells, or PBMCs supplied cDNA or gDNA.

In the study's own analysis: Estimation of nucleated cell counts was performed using reference gene primer amplification. Libraries were prepared by immunoSEQ multiplex PCR; TCRdb keeps only in-frame clonotypes and omits some of them. V and J calls and clone size follow that table, whereas D and trimming were derived from the DNA. Among 100,000 to 150,000 clones listed, around 83% were seen once. Patients in Seattle were enrolled during active infection, then followed longitudinally. The TCR was taken from an elderly woman with COVID-19, enrolled during active disease. The sequencing input was peripheral blood.

The CDR3 DNA sequence: TGTGCCAGCAGTCGCCGACAGGGACGAGGAGCAGTTGAAGCTTTCTTT. It encodes CASSRRQGRGAVEAFF. This chain links TRBV27 with TRBJ1-1; 7 nucleotides match TRBD1. CDR3 length equals 16 residues. V lost 5 bases to trimming and J lost 7 bases; unmatched junction nucleotides: 16. Germline V gene sequence: CDR1 MNHEY, CDR2 SMNVEV (reference sequence).